These 3 T cell receptor beta chains were sequenced from one sample in a study of shared clonotypes between healthy human individuals. Measured with immunoSEQ multiplex PCR; TCRdb has only the in-frame clones, and not every one. The sample lists over 400,000 clones, about 96% seen once, with under 0.065% in the top ten. The sample comprised naive CD4+ T cells sorted from blood. The subset here: CD45RA+ positively selected. The source of these receptors is a woman in her 30s in good health.

The chain couples TRBV18 to TRBJ1-4, with D uncertain. The CDR3 covers 14 residues. Trimming shortened V by 1 base and J by 10 bases, and 13 bases separated the two germline ends. Per germline, CDR1 KGHSH and CDR2 LQKENI. This chain's CDR3 is CASSPQRVEGKLFF. CDR3 sequence (DNA): TGTGCCAGCTCACCACAAAGGGTGGAAGGAAAACTGTTTTTT.

About this clone: The same CDR3 can be traced to other DNA sequences in this sample. The chain is built from TRBV5-1 and TRBJ2-6; no clear D. The germline V and J ends were trimmed by 2 bases and 0 bases, with 6 bases remaining between them. The CDR3 extends over 15 amino acids. Germline values: CDR1 SGHRS, CDR2 YFSETQ. CDR3 nucleotides: TGCGCCAGCAGCTTATCGAGCTCTGGGGCCAACGTCCTGACTTTC. Protein product: CASSLSSSGANVLTF.

V gene TRBV5-1 combines with J gene TRBJ2-1; D tentatively reads TRBD1 or TRBD2 (5 bases each). Germline CDR1 is SGHRS and CDR2 is YFSETQ. CDR3 length equals 15 residues. Trimming removed 0 bases at V and 6 bases at J, with 13 bases between. The CDR3 bases are TGCGCCAGCAGCTTGGGTCCGGGACCAGGCAATGAGCAGTTCTTC. Protein sequence: CASSLGPGPGNEQFF.